This T cell receptor beta chain is drawn from a study of CD8+CD57+ T cells in acquired aplastic anemia. Overall study findings and caveats: No significant patient-versus-control difference appeared in CD8+ Simpson's diversity.

This clonotype was seen a single time. Its antigen is as yet unknown. TCR beta VDJ and CDR3 profiling used genomic DNA as template. Using its own MiXCR run on the reads, TCRdb lists one record per CDR3 protein. The data show about 210,000 distinct CDR3 sequences, 60% to 65% seen once. The specimen sequenced was sorted CD4+, CD8+, or CD8+CD57+ T cells (not recorded which) from PBMCs. The receptor comes from a human donor in good health.

This CDR3 is CASSLRTATYNEQFF. The DNA of the CDR3 is TGTGCCAGCAGTCTCAGGACAGCTACCTACAATGAGCAGTTCTTC. The chain carries TRBV25-1 and TRBJ2-1; the D gene is possibly TRBD1 (6 bases). This CDR3 is 15 amino acids long. V dropped 5 bases and J dropped 2 bases, with 13 bases sitting between them. CDR1 is MGHDK and CDR2 is SYGVNS in the germline V gene.